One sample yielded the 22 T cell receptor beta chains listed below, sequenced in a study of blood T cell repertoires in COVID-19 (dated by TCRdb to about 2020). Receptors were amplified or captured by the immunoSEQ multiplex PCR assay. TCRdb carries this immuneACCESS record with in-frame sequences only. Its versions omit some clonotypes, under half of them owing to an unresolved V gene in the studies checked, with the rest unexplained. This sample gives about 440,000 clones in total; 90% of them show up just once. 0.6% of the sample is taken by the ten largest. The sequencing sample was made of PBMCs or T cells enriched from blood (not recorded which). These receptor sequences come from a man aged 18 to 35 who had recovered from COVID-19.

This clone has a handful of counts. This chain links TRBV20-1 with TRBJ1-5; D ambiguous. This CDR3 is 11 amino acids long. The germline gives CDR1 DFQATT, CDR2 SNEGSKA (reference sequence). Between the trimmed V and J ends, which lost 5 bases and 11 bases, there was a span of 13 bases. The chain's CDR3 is CSAGSDRAQHF. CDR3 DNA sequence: TGCAGTGCTGGTTCCGATCGAGCCCAGCATTTT.

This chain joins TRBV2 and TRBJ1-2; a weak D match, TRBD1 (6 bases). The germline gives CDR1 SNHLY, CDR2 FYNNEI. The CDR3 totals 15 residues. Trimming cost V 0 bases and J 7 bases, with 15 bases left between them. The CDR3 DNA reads TGTGCCAGCAGTGAAGCCCTGGACAGCCCCGCTGGCTACACCTTC. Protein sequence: CASSEALDSPAGYTF.

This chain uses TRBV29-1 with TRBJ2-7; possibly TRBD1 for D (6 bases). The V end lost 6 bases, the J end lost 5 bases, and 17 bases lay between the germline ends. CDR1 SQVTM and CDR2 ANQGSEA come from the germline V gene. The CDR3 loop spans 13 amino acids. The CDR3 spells CSVSGTSYNEQYF. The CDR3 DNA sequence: TGCAGCGTCTCAGGGACATCATACAACGAGCAGTACTTC.

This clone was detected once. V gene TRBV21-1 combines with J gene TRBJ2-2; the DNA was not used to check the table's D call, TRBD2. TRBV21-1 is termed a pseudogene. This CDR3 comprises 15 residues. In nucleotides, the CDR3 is TGTGCCAGCAAAACGCACCTAACCATCACCGGGGAGCTGTTTTTT. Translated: CASKTHLTITGELFF.

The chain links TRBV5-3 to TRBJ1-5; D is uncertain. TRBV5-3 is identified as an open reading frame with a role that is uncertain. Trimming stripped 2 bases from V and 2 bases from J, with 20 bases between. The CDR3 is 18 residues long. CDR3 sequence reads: CARSFVRERSLGNQPQHF. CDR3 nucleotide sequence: TGTGCCAGAAGCTTCGTCCGGGAGAGGAGTCTGGGCAATCAGCCCCAGCATTTT.

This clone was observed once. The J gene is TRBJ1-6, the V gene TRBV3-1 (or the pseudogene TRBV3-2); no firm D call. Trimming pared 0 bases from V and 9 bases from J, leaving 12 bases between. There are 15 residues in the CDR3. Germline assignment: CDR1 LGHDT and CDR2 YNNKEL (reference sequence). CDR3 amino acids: CASSQDQRGGSPLHF. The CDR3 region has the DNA TGTGCCAGCAGCCAAGATCAGCGGGGTGGTTCACCCCTCCACTTT.

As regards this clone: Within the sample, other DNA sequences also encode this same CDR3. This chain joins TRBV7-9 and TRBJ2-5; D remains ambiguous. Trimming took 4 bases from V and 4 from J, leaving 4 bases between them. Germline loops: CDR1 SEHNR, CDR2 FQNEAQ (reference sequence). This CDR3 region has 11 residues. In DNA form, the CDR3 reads TGTGCCAGCAGCTCAGGAGAGACCCAGTACTTC. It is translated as CASSSGETQYF.

The CDR3 DNA is TGTGCCAGTAGTTCCAAACTAGCGGGGCGGGACACCGGGGAGCTGTTTTTT. This sequence encodes CASSSKLAGRDTGELFF. The rearrangement uses TRBV19 and TRBJ2-2; 10 nucleotides match TRBD2. In germline, CDR1 is LNHDA, CDR2 SQIVND (reference sequence). The length of the CDR3 is 17 residues. Trimming removed 5 bases from V and 3 bases from J; junction bases left unmatched: 9. The full variable domain, rest sourced from reference TRBV19 and TRBJ2-2, is DGGITQSPKYLFRKEGQNVTLSCEQNLNHDAMYWYRQDPGQGLRLIYYSQIVNDFQKGDIAEGYSVSREKKESFPLTVTSAQKNPTAFYLCASSSKLAGRDTGELFFGEGSRLTVL.

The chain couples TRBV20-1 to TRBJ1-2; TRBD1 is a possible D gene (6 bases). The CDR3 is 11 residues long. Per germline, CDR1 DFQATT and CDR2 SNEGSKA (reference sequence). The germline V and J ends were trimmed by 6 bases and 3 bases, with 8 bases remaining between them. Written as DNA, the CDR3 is TGCAGTGCCACAGGGCACTATGGCTACACCTTC. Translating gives CSATGHYGYTF.

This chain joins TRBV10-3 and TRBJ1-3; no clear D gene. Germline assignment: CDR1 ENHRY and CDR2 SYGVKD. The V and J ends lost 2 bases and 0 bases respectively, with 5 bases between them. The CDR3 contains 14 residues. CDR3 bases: TGTGCCATCAGTGAGGCAGGCTCTGGAAACACCATATATTTT. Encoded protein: CAISEAGSGNTIYF.

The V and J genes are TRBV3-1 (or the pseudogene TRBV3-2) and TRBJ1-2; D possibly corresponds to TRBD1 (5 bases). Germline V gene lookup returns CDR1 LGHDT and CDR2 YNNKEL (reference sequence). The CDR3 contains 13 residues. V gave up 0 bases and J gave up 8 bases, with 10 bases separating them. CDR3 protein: CASSQDRVGGYTF. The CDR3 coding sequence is TGTGCCAGCAGCCAAGACAGGGTAGGCGGCTACACCTTC.

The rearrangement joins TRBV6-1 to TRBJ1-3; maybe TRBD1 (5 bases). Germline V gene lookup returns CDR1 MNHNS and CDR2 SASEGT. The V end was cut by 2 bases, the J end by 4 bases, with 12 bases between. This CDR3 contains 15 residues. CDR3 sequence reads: CASSEIPGKGNTIYF. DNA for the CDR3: TGTGCCAGCAGTGAAATCCCAGGGAAGGGAAACACCATATATTTT.

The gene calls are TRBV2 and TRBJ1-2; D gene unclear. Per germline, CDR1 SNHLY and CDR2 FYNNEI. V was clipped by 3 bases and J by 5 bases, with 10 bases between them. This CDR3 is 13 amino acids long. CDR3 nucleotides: TGTGCCAGCAGTGACGGGCGGGGATATGGCTACACCTTC. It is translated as CASSDGRGYGYTF.

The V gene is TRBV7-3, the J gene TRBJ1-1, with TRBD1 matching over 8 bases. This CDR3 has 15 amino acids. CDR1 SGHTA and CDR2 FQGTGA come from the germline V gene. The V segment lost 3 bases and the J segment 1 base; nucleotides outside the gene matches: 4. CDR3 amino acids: CASSFQGASNTEAFF. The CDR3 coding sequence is TGTGCCAGCAGCTTTCAGGGGGCCTCGAACACTGAAGCTTTCTTT.

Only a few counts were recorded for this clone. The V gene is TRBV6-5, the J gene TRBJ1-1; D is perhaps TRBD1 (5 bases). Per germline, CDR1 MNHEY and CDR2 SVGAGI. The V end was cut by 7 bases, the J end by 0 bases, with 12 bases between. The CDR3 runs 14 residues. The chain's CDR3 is CASTTGGLNTEAFF. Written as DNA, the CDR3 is TGTGCCAGCACCACGGGGGGTTTGAACACTGAAGCTTTCTTT.

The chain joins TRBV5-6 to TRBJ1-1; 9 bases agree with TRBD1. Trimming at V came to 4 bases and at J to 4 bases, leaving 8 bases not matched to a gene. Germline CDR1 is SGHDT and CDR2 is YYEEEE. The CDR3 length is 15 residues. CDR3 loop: CASSPGQGLRTEAFF. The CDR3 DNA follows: TGTGCCAGCAGCCCGGGACAGGGTCTGCGCACTGAAGCTTTCTTT. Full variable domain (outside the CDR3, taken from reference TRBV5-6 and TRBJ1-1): DAGVTQSPTHLIKTRGQQVTLRCSPKSGHDTVSWYQQALGQGPQFIFQYYEEEERQRGNFPDRFSGHQFPNYSSELNVNALLLGDSALYLCASSPGQGLRTEAFFGQGTRLTVV.

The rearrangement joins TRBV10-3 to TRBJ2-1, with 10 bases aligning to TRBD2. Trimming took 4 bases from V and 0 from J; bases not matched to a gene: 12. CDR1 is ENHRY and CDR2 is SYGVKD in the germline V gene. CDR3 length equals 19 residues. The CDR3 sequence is CAISATAFLAGDSYNEQFF. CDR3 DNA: TGTGCCATCAGTGCCACCGCATTCCTAGCGGGGGACTCCTACAATGAGCAGTTCTTC.

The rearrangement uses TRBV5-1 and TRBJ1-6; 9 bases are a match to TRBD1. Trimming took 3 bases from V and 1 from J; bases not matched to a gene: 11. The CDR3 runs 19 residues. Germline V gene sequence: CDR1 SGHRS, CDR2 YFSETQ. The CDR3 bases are TGCGCCAGCAGCTCGCGACAGGGGGTATACCAATCCTATAATTCACCCCTCCACTTT. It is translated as CASSSRQGVYQSYNSPLHF.

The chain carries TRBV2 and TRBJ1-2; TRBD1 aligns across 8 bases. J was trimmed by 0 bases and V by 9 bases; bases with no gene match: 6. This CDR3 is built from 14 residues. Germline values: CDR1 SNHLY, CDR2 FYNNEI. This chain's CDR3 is CARGGTGSNYGYTF. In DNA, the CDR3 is TGTGCCAGGGGGGGGACAGGATCTAACTATGGCTACACCTTC. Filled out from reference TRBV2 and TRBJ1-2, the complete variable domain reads EPEVTQTPSHQVTQMGQEVILRCVPISNHLYFYWYRQILGQKVEFLVSFYNNEISEKSEIFDDQFSVERPDGSNFTLKIRSTKLEDSAMYFCARGGTGSNYGYTFGSGTRLTVV.

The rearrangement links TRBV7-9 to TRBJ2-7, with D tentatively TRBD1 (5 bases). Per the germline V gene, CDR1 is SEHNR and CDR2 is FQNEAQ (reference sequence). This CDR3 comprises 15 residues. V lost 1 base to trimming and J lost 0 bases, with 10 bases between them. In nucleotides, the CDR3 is TGTGCCAGCAGCTTAGGGTTTACAGGCTCCTACGAGCAGTACTTC. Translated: CASSLGFTGSYEQYF.

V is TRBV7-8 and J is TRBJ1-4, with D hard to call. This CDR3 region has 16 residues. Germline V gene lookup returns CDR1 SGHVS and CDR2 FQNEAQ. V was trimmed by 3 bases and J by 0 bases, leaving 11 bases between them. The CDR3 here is CASSLTFRATNEKLFF. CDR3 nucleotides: TGTGCCAGCAGCTTGACTTTCCGGGCAACTAATGAAAAACTGTTTTTT.

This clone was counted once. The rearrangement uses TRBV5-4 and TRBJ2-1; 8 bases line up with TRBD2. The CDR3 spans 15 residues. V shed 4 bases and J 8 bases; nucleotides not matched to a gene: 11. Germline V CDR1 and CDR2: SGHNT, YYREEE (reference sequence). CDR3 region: CASSNSGGVLHEQFF. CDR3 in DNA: TGTGCCAGCAGCAATTCCGGGGGGGTCCTCCATGAGCAGTTCTTC.